This T cell receptor beta chain was documented in a study of T-cell reconstitution after alpha-beta-depleted transplantation in children. Points from the study as a whole: Roughly two months post-transplant, alpha-beta T cells reportedly originated from several hundred graft clones that had expanded. T-cell numbers and diversity, one year after transplant, stemmed largely from T cells that were newly produced.

V dropped 1 base and J dropped 5 bases, with 23 bases sitting between them. The germline V gene encodes CDR1 DFQATT and CDR2 SNEGSKA (reference sequence). This CDR3 comprises 17 residues. A library of TCRbeta sequences, prepared with unique molecular identifiers, was generated. TCRdb fed the PCR reads into MiXCR, producing one record per CDR3 protein. The sample holds some 600,000 distinct CDR3 sequences, under 15% seen once. This clonotype showed up just a few times. What it recognizes is unknown. This chain uses TRBV20-1 with TRBJ1-1; D may be TRBD1 (5 bases). The sample consisted of PBMCs, mostly from graft donor cells, taken 360 days after TCRalphabeta/CD19-depleted stem cell transplant. This sequence was found in a male patient between 10 and 17 years old who had a stem cell transplant for acute myeloid leukemia, so the T cells may come from the graft donor. The CDR3, as DNA: TGCAGTGCTAGAGTAGAAGGGGTTCGTATCGGGGCGACTGAAGCTTTCTTT. Protein: CSARVEGVRIGATEAFF.